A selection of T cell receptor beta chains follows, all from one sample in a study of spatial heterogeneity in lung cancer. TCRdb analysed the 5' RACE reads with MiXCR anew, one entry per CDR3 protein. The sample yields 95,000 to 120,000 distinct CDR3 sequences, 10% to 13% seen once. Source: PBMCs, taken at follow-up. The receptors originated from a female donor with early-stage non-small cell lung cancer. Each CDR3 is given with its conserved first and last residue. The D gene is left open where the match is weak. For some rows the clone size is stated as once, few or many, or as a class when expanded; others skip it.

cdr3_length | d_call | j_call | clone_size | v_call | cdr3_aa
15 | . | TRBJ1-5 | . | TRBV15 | CATSRLGASNQPQHF
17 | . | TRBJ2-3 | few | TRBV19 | CASSVAGPALGTDTQYF
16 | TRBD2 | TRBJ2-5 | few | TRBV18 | CASSPRTSGRKETQYF
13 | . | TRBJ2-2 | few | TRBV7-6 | CASSVNDPGELFF
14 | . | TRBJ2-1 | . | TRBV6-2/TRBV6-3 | CASSLFGKYNEQFF
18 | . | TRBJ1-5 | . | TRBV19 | CASSRGASLFQTNQPQHF
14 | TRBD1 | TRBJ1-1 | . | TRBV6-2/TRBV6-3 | CASGQTGASTEAFF
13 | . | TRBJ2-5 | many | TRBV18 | CASSPIQAETQYF
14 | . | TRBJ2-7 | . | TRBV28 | CASSLDSLTYEQYF
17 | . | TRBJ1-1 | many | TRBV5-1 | CASSLTGRSMGGTEAFF
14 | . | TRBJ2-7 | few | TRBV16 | CASSQSRVSAQQYF
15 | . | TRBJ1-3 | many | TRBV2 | CASSATGLSGNTIYF
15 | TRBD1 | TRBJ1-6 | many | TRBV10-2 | CASKTGTGLNSPLHF
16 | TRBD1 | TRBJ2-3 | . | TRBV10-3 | CAISRQGIRRTDTQYF
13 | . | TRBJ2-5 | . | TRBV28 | CASSFGAQETQYF
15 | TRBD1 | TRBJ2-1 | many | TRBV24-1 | CATSDTGQGNNEQFF
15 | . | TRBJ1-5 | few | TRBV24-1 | CATSDPRTQNQPQHF
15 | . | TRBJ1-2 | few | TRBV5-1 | CASSLGTESNYGYTF
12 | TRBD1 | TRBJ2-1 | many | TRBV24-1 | CATSDATGVQFF
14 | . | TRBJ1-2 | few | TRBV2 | CASRGSTTNYGYTF
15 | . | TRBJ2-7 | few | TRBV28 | CASSYTGSSSYEQYF
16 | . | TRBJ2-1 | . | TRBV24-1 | CATSDLQTGPYNEQFF
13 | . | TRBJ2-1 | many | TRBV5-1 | CASSWTDYNEQFF
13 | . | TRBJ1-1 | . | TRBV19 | CASSKDGNTEAFF